The entry that follows covers one T cell receptor beta chain sequence. No antigen is known for it. One base away there is no much larger clone; base qualities are not given. The receptor library was made with the immunoSEQ multiplex PCR assay. A mixture of 60 forward primers for TCR Vbeta segments and 13 reverse primers for TCR Jbeta segments was used in the multiplex PCR. The CDR3 region of rearranged TCR beta genes was amplified from genomic DNA by a multiplex PCR assay. The Illumina HiSeq System was used to sequence the amplified TCR beta libraries as 87-base-pair reads. On the study's bioinformatics: A later analysis tallied 80 million to 95 million unique TCR beta chains across the roughly 610 repertoires, and about 10 million of those chains were shared by two or more donors. A nearest-neighbor algorithm error-corrected the raw reads and collapsed the reads into unique sequences, merging closely related sequences to remove PCR and sequencing errors. To assign V, D and J gene segments, CDR3 sequences were aligned to IMGT reference sequences. For a sequence to be retained, at least a six-nucleotide match to both a V gene segment and a J gene segment was required. Rearrangements were called productive when the CDR3 lacked stop codons and stayed in frame with V and J; all others were non-productive. CDR3 was defined according to IMGT convention as the region running from the second conserved V-encoded cysteine to the conserved J-encoded phenylalanine. Sequences without an unambiguous match to a single V gene segment were excluded from the earlier analysis of 500 to 700 of the donors. In an earlier analysis of 500 to 750 of the donors, V segments were called functional above 56.7% productive rearrangements and were called segregating when the between-donor standard deviation exceeded 5%. A statistical classification framework was built for diagnosing cytomegalovirus status from the catalog of TCR beta chain sequences. V and J gene assignment, in a later analysis, came from comparing TCR nucleotide sequences with IMGT/GENE-DB human TR gene sequences. The TCRdist pipeline was used in a later analysis to assign CDR3 sequences and most-parsimonious VDJ recombination scenarios. In a later analysis, each TCR beta chain was defined by its CDR3 amino acid sequence together with its V-gene family, and reads without a unique V-gene family were excluded. To address suspected cross-contamination and a sequencing artifact, a later analysis removed a few hundred highly shared, low-generation-probability nucleotide sequences. A later analysis calculated a clonal expansion index for each public chain from normalized within-repertoire ranks of inferred template counts. In a later analysis, generation probabilities were computed with a VDJ recombination model fitted to out-of-frame rearrangements, and the resulting probabilities were checked against IGoR. In a later analysis, hypergeometric tests were used to score TCR-TCR, TCR-HLA and TCR-CMV co-occurrence, with a repertoire-size bias correction applied to TCR pairs. In a later analysis, false discovery rates were estimated by permuting HLA or CMV assignments 20 times. In a later analysis, co-occurring TCRs were grouped with DBSCAN, and TCRdist sequence similarity was added when clustering was performed within HLA-allele-positive subsets. For co-occurrence clustering, repertoires with fewer than 30,000 or more than 120,000 public chains were excluded, along with a handful of repertoires with anomalous nucleotide sharing. Sourced from immuneACCESS, this table was stored by TCRdb with only in-frame sequences that have V and J called. A share of the clones is absent; for the studies checked, an unresolved V gene accounts for under half, and the remainder has no known explanation. The DNA gave D and trimming, while V, J and clone size come from that table. This sample is represented by 110,000 to 150,000 clones; approximately 80% of them were singletons. More than 9.5% of the sample belongs to the ten largest clones.

This specimen comes from a study of cytomegalovirus exposure and HLA in healthy donors (dated by TCRdb to between 2016 and 2019). Background on the whole study: In an earlier analysis of several hundred of the donors, about 260 Gb of sequence data and some 100 million unique TCR beta sequences from roughly 190 million T cells were reported. About 280 gigabases of sequencing data and around 80 million unique TCR sequences made up an early release that covered several hundred HLA-typed donors. The genetic ancestry cluster associated with self-reported Caucasian donors included approximately 85% of the roughly 360 genotyped donors. The study aimed to test whether signatures of past pathogen exposure could be identified by cataloging public T cell receptors. The study profiled the T cell repertoires of 550 to 700 subjects by immunosequencing and related them to cytomegalovirus serostatus. Along with the approximately 700-subject first cohort, a separate validation cohort of around 120 different subjects was used. High-throughput TCR immunosequencing, statistical association of individual TCRs with disease status, and machine learning were combined to predict cytomegalovirus infection status. To study patterns of TCR occurrence, a later analysis re-analyzed previously published TCR beta repertoires from under 750 donors and added high-resolution HLA genotyping. Rather than using new phenotypic data, the later analysis identified candidate immune exposures from TCR beta sequences and from how often those sequences occurred across donors. An earlier analysis of around 580 of the donors used high-throughput TCR beta sequencing to judge whether each TCR beta V gene segment behaved as functional or pseudogenic. Alongside the repertoire data, information on donor age, sex, ethnicity and CMV serostatus was compiled. A later genetic analysis used genome-wide SNP genotypes for about three fifths of the 666 donors, treating that subset as a discovery cohort. All discovery cohort repertoires had been generated on a single sequencing platform. HLA typing covered class I and class II loci at four-digit resolution. The number of donors typed differed by locus, with roughly 620-640 for A, B, C, DRB1 and DQB1, over 500 for DQA1, 606 for DPA1, and some 440 for DPB1. Roughly 5 DR-DQ haplotypes were handled as single units for association and clustering, since linkage in the cohort was strong. Among about 360 genotyped donors of the cohort, an average of around 240,000 unique TCR beta nucleotide sequences were sequenced per donor, roughly 20% of them non-productive. Beyond this particular receptor, the publication reports: An association between a missense DCLRE1C variant and V-gene and J-gene trimming of TCR beta chains was found in a later genetic analysis and replicated in an independent cohort. A later analysis found that most CMV-associated TCR beta chains appeared HLA-restricted, with HLA associations seemingly driven largely by CMV exposure. Immune exposure information for the cohort was limited to CMV serostatus. This cohort had only TCR beta chains sequenced, and the lack of alpha or paired-chain data limited which features could be detected. An earlier analysis of approximately 500 of the donors showed that most TCR beta V segments appeared in productive rearrangements either about 87% or about 30% of the time, which broadly matched IMGT annotations. In a later analysis, several top co-occurrence clusters were reported to appear linked to parvovirus B19, influenza, CMV and Epstein-Barr virus. Because HLA typing was unavailable for some donors at each locus, only the typed subset was used in association tests. A group of highly shared sequence variants was considered likely to be a technical artifact of the sequencing pipeline. According to a later analysis, TCR association rates differed among HLA loci, with DRB1 alleles showing the most associated TCRs and HLA-C alleles showing the fewest. The classifier was reported to diagnose cytomegalovirus status with high specificity and sensitivity in both the original cohort and the validation cohort. Sequencing depth was assumed to be roughly uniform across donors in the presence/absence analyses, though that assumption may not hold. Strong co-occurrence of HLA alleles, especially DR and DQ, made assigning TCR associations to individual alleles difficult. Because counts were too low, approximately 15 rarely observed V segments, including chromosome 9 orphons, were excluded from the earlier analysis of around 590 of the donors. Most TCR sequences were observed very rarely across donors, whereas some public TCRs were present in many individuals. Linkage disequilibrium might explain the correlated functional status among segregating V segments, but an unknown experimental factor could not be excluded. The authors suggested that the approach could potentially be generalized to other disease states and immunological phenotypes. Specific HLA alleles were associated with around 18,000 TCR beta sequences at a false discovery rate of 0.05 in a later analysis. A few of the identified cytomegalovirus-associated TCR beta chains were confirmed in vitro to be specific for cytomegalovirus antigens. A later analysis found that HLA-associated TCR beta chains were more clonally expanded and had lower generation probabilities than equally common non-associated chains. In a later genetic analysis, fewer N-insertions in productive TCRs were reported among donors in an Asian-associated ancestry cluster than the 666-donor mean. In the study, approximately 150 TCR beta chains were listed as associated with cytomegalovirus. Some IMGT-functional V segments, including TRBV6-2 and TRBV6-3, could not be told apart with the 87-base-pair reads, so those segments were excluded. A further reported finding was that TCR beta sequences accurately predicted the HLA-A and HLA-B alleles for most subjects in the first cohort.

The cohort was made up of roughly 670 healthy bone marrow donors. Cohort members were all nominally healthy when sampled, although unrecorded immune exposures were likely present. The donor was CMV seropositive and belonged to the group of more than 250 seropositive cohort members. A peripheral blood sample was collected from each donor, and TCR beta sequencing was performed on peripheral blood mononuclear cells. The Qiagen DNeasy Blood Extraction Kit was used to extract genomic DNA from the blood cell samples. V loses 6 bases at its end and J loses 5 bases; junction bases beyond the gene matches: 7. The CDR3 contains 15 residues, cysteine and phenylalanine counted. Only the CDR3 DNA is retained, 45 bases long and in frame from the first base. The CDR1 and CDR2 encoded by the germline V gene (reference sequence) are MNHEY and SMNVEV.

The sequence links TRBV27 to TRBJ2-3, and 11 junction bases match TRBD2. The receptor's source is a woman aged 60 to 75 in good health and CMV-seropositive. Sample: PBMCs. CDR3 reads: CASSLPTSGVDTQYF. The nucleotide sequence is TGTGCCAGCAGCCTCCCGACTAGCGGGGTAGATACGCAGTATTTT.